This T cell receptor beta chain was observed in a study of blood T cell repertoires in COVID-19. For the study at large: Samples representing acute and convalescent COVID-19 were sourced from the United States, Italy and Spain. PBMCs, B-cell-depleted T cells, or T cells provided the cDNA or gDNA that made up the material.

This clone was observed a few times. In the original analysis: Researchers report that nucleated cell counts were estimated from reference gene primer amplification. TCRdb's copy holds only in-frame clones and misses some; the assay was immunoSEQ multiplex PCR. The D gene and trimming were derived from the DNA, and the V and J assignments and clone size from that table. Counted here are 95,000 to 110,000 clones, about 90% occurring once; the ten biggest clones make up 5% to 7.5%. The TCR originated in a human donor in a cohort sampled during active COVID-19. The sequenced sample consisted of peripheral blood.

CDR3 region: CASRTPAAESSEQFF. CDR3 nucleotide sequence: TGTGCCAGCAGAACACCGGCGGCCGAATCAAGTGAGCAGTTCTTC. This rearrangement joins TRBV6-5 to TRBJ2-1; D not certain. Germline lookup yields CDR1 MNHEY and CDR2 SVGAGI. This CDR3 is 15 amino acids long. The V and J ends lost 6 bases and 9 bases respectively, with 21 bases between them.